Below are 18 T cell receptor beta chains sequenced from a single sample in a study of T-cell reconstitution after alpha-beta-depleted transplantation in children. Molecular barcoding with unique molecular identifiers was used for the TCRbeta library. TCRdb itself ran the PCR reads through MiXCR, one entry per CDR3 protein. Of roughly 590,000 distinct CDR3 sequences in the sample, approximately 15% are singletons; the top ten hold over 0.95%. The material sequenced was PBMCs from the stem cell graft donor, taken from the stem cell graft. Receptors were obtained from a human donor who donated a stem cell graft to a child with acute myeloid leukemia.

This clonotype came up a few times. The rearrangement uses TRBV9 and TRBJ2-2, with D maybe TRBD2 (6 bases). V shed 4 bases and J shed 6 bases, with 19 bases lying between them. Germline CDR1 SGDLS, CDR2 YYNGEE. The CDR3 runs to 16 residues. The CDR3 here is CASSLPSVPGAGELFF. The CDR3 region has the DNA TGTGCCAGCAGCCTACCGAGCGTGCCGGGGGCCGGGGAGCTGTTTTTT.

This clonotype showed up many times. The CDR3 nucleotides are TGCAGTGCTAGAAAGGCTAGCGGGGTTACTGAGCAGTTCTTC. It yields the protein CSARKASGVTEQFF. This sequence joins TRBV20-1 and TRBJ2-1, with 9 nucleotides matching TRBD2. The length of the CDR3 is 14 residues. V shed 2 bases, J shed 9 bases, and the junction held 8 bases outside the gene matches. Germline lookup yields CDR1 DFQATT and CDR2 SNEGSKA (reference sequence).

In its sample, this clonotype was seen many times. The chain employs TRBV4-3 and TRBJ2-3, with 9 bases that match TRBD2. Germline V lookup: CDR1 LGHNA, CDR2 YSLEER. The CDR3 covers 19 residues. V lost 1 base to trimming and J lost 0 bases; unmatched junction nucleotides: 11. CDR3 coding DNA: TGCGCCAGCAGCCAAGTGTCGGAGCTAGCGGGGTCTAGCACAGATACGCAGTATTTT. Amino acids: CASSQVSELAGSSTDTQYF.

This clonotype turned up a few times. The rearrangement uses TRBV10-2 and TRBJ1-1, with 7 bases aligning to TRBD1. The V gene's germline CDR1 is WSHSY and CDR2 SAAADI. The CDR3 length is 15 residues. V was clipped by 8 bases and J by 5 bases; unmatched bases: 14. Written as DNA, the CDR3 is TGCGCCAGCCGGTGGGACCCAGGGGGGAGGACTGAAGCTTTCTTT. This translates into CASRWDPGGRTEAFF.

The CDR3 loop reads CASSRRASAEKLFF. Written as DNA, the CDR3 is TGTGCCAGCAGCCGCCGGGCTTCGGCTGAAAAACTGTTTTTT. The J gene is TRBJ1-4, the V gene TRBV12-3 or TRBV12-4; D gene uncertain. The CDR3 spans 14 residues. V dropped 6 bases and J dropped 7 bases, with 15 bases sitting between them.

This clonotype was counted ten times or more. The V call is TRBV5-1, the J call TRBJ1-1, with TRBD1 matching 9 bases. The CDR3 sequence is 15 residues long. The germline gives CDR1 SGHRS, CDR2 YFSETQ. With V trimmed by 0 bases and J by 6 bases, 6 bases remained unmatched. CDR3 sequence: CASSLGLDRGAEAFF. The CDR3 region has the DNA TGCGCCAGCAGCTTGGGTCTGGACAGGGGCGCTGAAGCTTTCTTT.

At least ten counts were recorded for this clonotype. The chain recombines TRBV29-1 with TRBJ1-1; 7 bases are a match to TRBD1. Germline V gene sequence: CDR1 SQVTM, CDR2 ANQGSEA. V shed 6 bases, J shed 4 bases, and the junction held 5 bases outside the gene matches. CDR3 length: 12 amino acids. The CDR3: CSVRPGGTEAFF. The CDR3 coding sequence is TGCAGCGTGCGGCCAGGGGGCACTGAAGCTTTCTTT.

The chain couples TRBV5-1 to TRBJ2-2; no clear D. The CDR3 totals 16 residues. Germline V CDR1 and CDR2: SGHRS, YFSETQ. V was cut by 0 bases and J by 3 bases, with 12 bases left in between. The CDR3 coding sequence is TGCGCCAGCAGCTTGGAGTACAAGAGTTACACCGGGGAGCTGTTTTTT. Its protein product is CASSLEYKSYTGELFF.

This clonotype occurred many times. The chain joins TRBV20-1 to TRBJ1-2, with 12 bases aligning to TRBD1. The germline V gene encodes CDR1 DFQATT and CDR2 SNEGSKA (reference sequence). The CDR3 covers 16 residues. The V gene end was trimmed by 5 bases and the J gene end by 8 bases; junction bases not matched to a gene: 15. The CDR3 region has the DNA TGCAGTGCTCGAGTACCGGGACAGGGGGCTTCGAAAGGCTACACCTTC. It codes for CSARVPGQGASKGYTF.

This clonotype was observed a handful of times. The chain joins TRBV20-1 to TRBJ2-5; no clear D gene. The germline V gene has CDR1 DFQATT and CDR2 SNEGSKA (reference sequence). Between the trimmed V and J ends, which lost 0 bases and 2 bases, there was a span of 13 bases. The CDR3 covers 15 residues. CDR3 coding DNA: TGCAGTGCTAGAGATTTGAACGTTCTGCAAGAGACCCAGTACTTC. Translation gives CSARDLNVLQETQYF.

This clonotype was seen many times. This chain links TRBV10-3 with TRBJ1-4, with D unclear. The germline CDR1 and CDR2 sequences are ENHRY and SYGVKD. Trimming removed 8 bases at V and 5 bases at J, with 12 bases between. The CDR3 runs 13 residues. CDR3 protein: CAISSQSNEKLFF. In DNA form, the CDR3 reads TGTGCCATCTCGAGCCAGTCAAATGAAAAACTGTTTTTT.

The chain employs TRBV7-9 and TRBJ2-7; D unresolved. The CDR3 is 15 amino acids. The V gene lost 2 bases and the J gene lost 2 bases, with 13 bases spanning the gap. Germline V CDR1 and CDR2: SEHNR, FQNEAQ (reference sequence). CDR3 region: CASSLSRGGAYEQYF. CDR3 bases: TGTGCCAGCAGCTTAAGTCGAGGTGGCGCCTACGAGCAGTACTTC.

The chain uses TRBV27 and TRBJ1-1; D gene uncertain. The V end was cut by 5 bases, the J end by 1 base, with 11 bases between. Germline assignment: CDR1 MNHEY and CDR2 SMNVEV (reference sequence). CDR3 length: 14 residues. The CDR3 region has the DNA TGTGCCAGCAGTCTCCTTTTTGGGAACACTGAAGCTTTCTTT. Translating gives CASSLLFGNTEAFF.

Concerning this clonotype: Since a much larger clone is just one base distant, this may be a read error. J is TRBJ2-1 and V is TRBV20-1, with D possibly matching TRBD2 (6 bases). Germline CDR1 is DFQATT and CDR2 is SNEGSKA (reference sequence). V was pared by 8 bases and J by 3 bases, with 14 bases between. The length of the CDR3 is 13 residues. The CDR3 is CSCQADYYNEQFF. The CDR3 DNA reads TGCAGTTGTCAGGCGGACTACTACAATGAGCAGTTCTTC.

V and J are TRBV6-2 or TRBV6-3 and TRBJ2-4; D perhaps matches TRBD2 (5 bases). The CDR3 spans 14 residues. Germline lookup yields CDR1 MNHEY and CDR2 SVGEGT. V was cut by 6 bases and J by 9 bases, with 18 bases left in between. Here the CDR3 reads CASSFGRRQVIQYF. The CDR3, as DNA: TGTGCCAGCAGCTTCGGACGGAGGCAGGTCATTCAGTACTTC.

This clonotype came up a few times. The chain combines TRBV6-1 with TRBJ1-6; D gene unclear. This CDR3 region has 15 residues. V lost 10 bases and J 3 bases, leaving 16 bases between the germline ends. The germline V gene encodes CDR1 MNHNS and CDR2 SASEGT. The CDR3 reads CAINPDGFYNSPLHF. CDR3 DNA sequence: TGTGCCATCAACCCGGACGGCTTCTATAATTCACCCCTCCACTTT.

This chain links TRBV5-1 with TRBJ1-5, with 8 positions matching TRBD1. This CDR3 has 15 amino acids. Germline trimming cut 0 bases from V and 5 bases from J; bases unmatched to any gene: 4. The germline V gene has CDR1 SGHRS and CDR2 YFSETQ. CDR3 bases: TGCGCCAGCAGCTTGGAAACAGGGGGATATCAGCCCCAGCATTTT. This codes for CASSLETGGYQPQHF.

This clonotype was observed many times. The genes are TRBV5-1 and TRBJ2-6; tentative D call: TRBD2 (5 bases). Trimming left V 3 bases short and J 4 bases short, with 11 bases between. CDR3 length: 15 residues. Germline loops: CDR1 SGHRS, CDR2 YFSETQ. CDR3 DNA sequence: TGCGCCAGCAGCTCGGAGGTGAGGGGGGCCAACGTCCTGACTTTC. It specifies CASSSEVRGANVLTF.